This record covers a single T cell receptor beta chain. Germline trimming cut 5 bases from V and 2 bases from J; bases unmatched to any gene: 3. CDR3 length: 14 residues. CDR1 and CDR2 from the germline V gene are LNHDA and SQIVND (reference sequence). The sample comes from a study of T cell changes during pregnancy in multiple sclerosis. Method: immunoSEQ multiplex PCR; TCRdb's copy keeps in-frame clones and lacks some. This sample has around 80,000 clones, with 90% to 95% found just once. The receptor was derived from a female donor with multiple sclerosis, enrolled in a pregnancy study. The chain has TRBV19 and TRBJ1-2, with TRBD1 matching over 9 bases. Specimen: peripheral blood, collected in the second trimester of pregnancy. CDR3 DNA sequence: TGTGCCAGTAGTCACAGGGGGCGCAACTATGGCTACACCTTC. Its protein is CASSHRGRNYGYTF.